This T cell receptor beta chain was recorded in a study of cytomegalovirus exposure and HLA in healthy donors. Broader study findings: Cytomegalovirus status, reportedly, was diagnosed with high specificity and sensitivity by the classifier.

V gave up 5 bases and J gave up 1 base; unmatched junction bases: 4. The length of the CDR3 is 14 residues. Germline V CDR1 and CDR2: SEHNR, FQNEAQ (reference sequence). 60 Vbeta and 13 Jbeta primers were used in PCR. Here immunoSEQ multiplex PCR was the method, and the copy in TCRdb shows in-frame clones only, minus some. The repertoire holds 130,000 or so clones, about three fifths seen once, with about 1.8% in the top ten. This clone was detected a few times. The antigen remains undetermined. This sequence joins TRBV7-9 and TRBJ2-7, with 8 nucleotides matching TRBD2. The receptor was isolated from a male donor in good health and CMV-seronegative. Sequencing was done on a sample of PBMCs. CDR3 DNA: TGTGCCAGCAGCCCTCGGGGGGGATCCTACGAGCAGTACTTC. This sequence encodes CASSPRGGSYEQYF.